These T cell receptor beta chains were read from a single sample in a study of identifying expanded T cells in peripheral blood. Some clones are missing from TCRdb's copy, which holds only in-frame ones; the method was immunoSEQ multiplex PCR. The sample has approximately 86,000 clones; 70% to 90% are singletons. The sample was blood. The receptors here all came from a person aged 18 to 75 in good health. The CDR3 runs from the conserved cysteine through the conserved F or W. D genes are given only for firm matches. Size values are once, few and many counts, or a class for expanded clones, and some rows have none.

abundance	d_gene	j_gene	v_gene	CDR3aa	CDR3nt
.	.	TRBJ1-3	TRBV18	CASSRQENTIYF	TGTGCCAGCTCGCGACAGGAAAACACCATATATTTT
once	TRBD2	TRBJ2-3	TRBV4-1	CASSQGGLAGDSTDTQYF	TGCGCCAGCAGCCAAGGGGGACTAGCGGGAGACAGCACAGATACGCAGTATTTT
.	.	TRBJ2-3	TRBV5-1	CASSKTDTQYF	TGCGCCAGCAGCAAAACAGATACGCAGTATTTT
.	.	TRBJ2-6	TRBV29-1	CSVVVGINVLTF	TGCAGCGTTGTGGTGGGAATCAACGTCCTGACTTTC
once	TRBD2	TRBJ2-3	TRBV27	CASSPPGGLAGSDTQYF	TGTGCCAGCAGTCCTCCGGGGGGACTAGCGGGGTCTGATACGCAGTATTTT
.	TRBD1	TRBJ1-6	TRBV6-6	CASSYQGVSSPLHF	TGTGCCAGCAGTTATCAGGGGGTGTCTTCACCCCTCCACTTT
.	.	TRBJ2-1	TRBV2	CASIEDWSSYNEQFF	TGTGCCAGCATAGAGGACTGGAGCTCCTACAATGAGCAGTTCTTC
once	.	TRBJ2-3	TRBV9	CASSVYGQPLDTQYF	TGTGCCAGCAGCGTATATGGACAGCCACTAGATACGCAGTATTTT
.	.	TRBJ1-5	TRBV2	CASSPTVQSNQPQHF	TGTGCCAGCAGTCCCACGGTCCAAAGCAATCAGCCCCAGCATTTT
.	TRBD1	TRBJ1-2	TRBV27	CASSTLGGNLFRYTF	TGTGCCAGCAGTACTCTAGGGGGCAATTTGTTTCGCTACACCTTC
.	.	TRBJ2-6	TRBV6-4	CASSESVLTGANVLTF	TGTGCCAGCAGTGAATCAGTCTTGACTGGGGCCAACGTCCTGACTTTC
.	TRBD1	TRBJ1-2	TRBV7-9	CASSPRQGTEGYTF	TGTGCCAGCAGCCCCAGACAGGGAACGGAAGGCTACACCTTC
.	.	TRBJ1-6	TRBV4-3	CASSHDQNLNSPLHF	TGCGCCAGCAGCCATGACCAAAACTTGAATTCACCCCTCCACTTT
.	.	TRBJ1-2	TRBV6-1	CASSRDEGSYGYTF	TGTGCCAGCAGTAGGGACGAGGGTAGCTATGGCTACACCTTC
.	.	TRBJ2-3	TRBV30	CAWVGGAGDTQYF	TGTGCCTGGGTGGGGGGGGCCGGAGATACGCAGTATTTT
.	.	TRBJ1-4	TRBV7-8	CASSTLATEPTEKLFF	TGTGCCAGCAGCACCTTAGCCACCGAGCCTACGGAAAAACTGTTTTTT
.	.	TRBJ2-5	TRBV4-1	CASSRPGPSKEETQYF	TGCGCCAGCAGCCGTCCGGGGCCCTCTAAGGAAGAGACCCAGTACTTC
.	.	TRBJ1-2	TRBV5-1	CASSEFTDLAVNGYTF	TGCGCCAGCAGCGAATTCACAGACCTCGCCGTTAATGGCTACACCTTC
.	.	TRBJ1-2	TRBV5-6	CASSLGLEHVGGTF	TGTGCCAGCAGCTTGGGACTCGAACACGTGGGAGGCACCTTC
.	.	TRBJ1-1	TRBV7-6	CASSFQSYTEAFF	TGTGCCAGCAGCTTTCAATCGTACACTGAAGCTTTCTTT
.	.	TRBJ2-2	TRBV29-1	CSATGLWNTGELFF	TGCAGCGCCACCGGGCTCTGGAACACCGGGGAGCTGTTTTTT
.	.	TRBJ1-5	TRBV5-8	CASSLDRYQPQHF	TGTGCCAGCAGCCTTGACAGATATCAGCCCCAGCATTTT
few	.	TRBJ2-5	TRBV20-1	CSAADRETQYF	TGCAGTGCTGCCGACCGGGAGACCCAGTACTTC
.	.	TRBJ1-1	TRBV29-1	CSAGGGGKTEAFF	TGCAGCGCCGGAGGGGGAGGAAAGACTGAAGCTTTCTTT
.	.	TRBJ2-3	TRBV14	CASSHRPHTDTQYF	TGTGCCAGCAGCCATAGACCCCACACAGATACGCAGTATTTT
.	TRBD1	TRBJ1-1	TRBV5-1	CASSSHRGNTEAFF	TGCGCCAGCAGCTCACACAGGGGGAACACTGAAGCTTTCTTT
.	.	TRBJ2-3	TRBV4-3	CASSRAASADTQYF	TGCGCCAGCAGCCGAGCCGCTAGCGCAGATACGCAGTATTTT
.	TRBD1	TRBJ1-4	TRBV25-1	CASSEWGQGATNEKLFF	TGTGCCAGCAGTGAATGGGGACAGGGGGCAACTAATGAAAAACTGTTTTTT
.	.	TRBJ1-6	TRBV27	CASSFGDVISPLHF	TGTGCCAGCAGTTTCGGGGACGTAATTTCACCCCTCCACTTT
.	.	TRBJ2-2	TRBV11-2	CASSHPERGTGELFF	TGTGCCAGCAGCCATCCCGAACGGGGAACCGGGGAGCTGTTTTTT
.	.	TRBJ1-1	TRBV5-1	CASSPRGGAEKAFF	TGCGCCAGCAGCCCTCGAGGGGGTGCGGAAAAAGCTTTCTTT
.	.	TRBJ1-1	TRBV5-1	CASSSVLGNTEAFF	TGCGCCAGCAGCTCGGTACTCGGGAACACTGAAGCTTTCTTT
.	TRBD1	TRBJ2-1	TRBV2	CASSGLGDRGKYEQFF	TGTGCCAGCAGTGGCCTGGGGGACAGGGGTAAATATGAGCAGTTCTTC
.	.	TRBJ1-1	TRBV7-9	CASSLGAGEALEAFF	TGTGCCAGCAGCTTAGGGGCAGGGGAAGCCCTTGAAGCTTTCTTT
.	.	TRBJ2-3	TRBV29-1	CSVSYQGLTDTQYF	TGCAGCGTTTCCTACCAGGGGTTGACAGATACGCAGTATTTT
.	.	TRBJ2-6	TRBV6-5	CASSYAGGSGANVLTF	TGTGCCAGCAGTTACGCTGGGGGGTCTGGGGCCAACGTCCTGACTTTC
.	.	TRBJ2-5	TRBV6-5	CASSPFYQETQYF	TGTGCCAGCAGTCCTTTTTACCAAGAGACCCAGTACTTC
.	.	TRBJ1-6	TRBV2	CASSESLTYNSPLHF	TGTGCCAGCAGTGAGAGCCTTACGTATAATTCACCCCTCCACTTT
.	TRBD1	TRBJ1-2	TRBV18	CASSPDSGTGYGYTF	TGTGCCAGCTCACCGGACTCCGGGACAGGGTATGGCTACACCTTC
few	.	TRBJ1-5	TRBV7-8	CASSSRRDNQPQHF	TGTGCCAGCAGCTCACGTAGGGACAATCAGCCCCAGCATTTT
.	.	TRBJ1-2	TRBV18	CASSPRKVTRYTF	TGTGCCAGCTCACCGCGGAAAGTAACGCGCTACACCTTC
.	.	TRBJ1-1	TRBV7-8	CASSGTSTEAFF	TGTGCCAGCAGCGGGACGAGCACTGAAGCTTTCTTT
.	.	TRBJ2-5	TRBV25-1	CASSGDGRYQETQYF	TGTGCCAGCAGTGGGGACGGGAGATACCAAGAGACCCAGTACTTC
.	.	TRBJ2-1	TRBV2	CASSDVRGTSYNEQFF	TGTGCCAGCAGTGATGTGAGGGGGACCTCCTACAATGAGCAGTTCTTC
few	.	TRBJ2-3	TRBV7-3	CASSLYMDTQYF	TGTGCCAGCAGCTTATATATGGATACGCAGTATTTT
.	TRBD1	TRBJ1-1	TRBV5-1	CASSLGDSRNTEAFF	TGCGCCAGCAGCCTGGGGGACAGTAGGAACACTGAAGCTTTCTTT
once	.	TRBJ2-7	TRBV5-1	CASSFDRGKNYEQYF	TGCGCCAGCAGCTTTGACCGGGGGAAAAACTACGAGCAGTACTTC
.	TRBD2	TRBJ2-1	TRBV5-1	CASSWGTSGVEQFF	TGCGCCAGCAGCTGGGGGACTAGCGGGGTTGAGCAGTTCTTC
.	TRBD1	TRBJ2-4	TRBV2	CASSPGQGLNIQYF	TGTGCCAGCAGCCCCGGACAGGGACTAAACATTCAGTACTTC
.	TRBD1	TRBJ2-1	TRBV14	CASSRPTTGPRPNEQFF	TGTGCCAGCAGCCGGCCAACGACAGGGCCTCGGCCCAATGAGCAGTTCTTC